This T cell receptor beta chain was profiled in a study of OX40 agonist ivuxolimab in advanced cancers. Concerning this clone itself: The sample holds other DNA sequences that translate to the same CDR3.

Germline CDR1 is MDHEN and CDR2 is SYDVKM. The CDR3 length is 14 residues. Trimming took off 7 bases at V and 0 bases at J, with 13 bases between the two ends. Method: immunoSEQ multiplex PCR; TCRdb's copy keeps in-frame clones and lacks some. In the table there are around 65,000 clones, about 88% of which are singletons. This specimen consisted of CD4+ or CD8+ T cells sorted from blood, obtained in a trial of the OX40 agonist ivuxolimab. The TCR sequence derives from an adult with an advanced solid tumor such as melanoma, head and neck, liver or kidney cancer. The chain is built from TRBV28 and TRBJ2-7, with D possibly TRBD1 on 5 matching bases. CDR3 residues: CASTLQGDSYEQYF. The CDR3 DNA is TGTGCCAGCACCCTACAAGGGGACTCCTACGAGCAGTACTTC. Looking up the rest from reference TRBV28 and TRBJ2-7 gives the full variable domain: DVKVTQSSRYLVKRTGEKVFLECVQDMDHENMFWYRQDPGLGLRLIYFSYDVKMKEKGDIPEGYSVSREKKERFSLILESASTNQTSMYLCASTLQGDSYEQYFGPGTRLTVT.